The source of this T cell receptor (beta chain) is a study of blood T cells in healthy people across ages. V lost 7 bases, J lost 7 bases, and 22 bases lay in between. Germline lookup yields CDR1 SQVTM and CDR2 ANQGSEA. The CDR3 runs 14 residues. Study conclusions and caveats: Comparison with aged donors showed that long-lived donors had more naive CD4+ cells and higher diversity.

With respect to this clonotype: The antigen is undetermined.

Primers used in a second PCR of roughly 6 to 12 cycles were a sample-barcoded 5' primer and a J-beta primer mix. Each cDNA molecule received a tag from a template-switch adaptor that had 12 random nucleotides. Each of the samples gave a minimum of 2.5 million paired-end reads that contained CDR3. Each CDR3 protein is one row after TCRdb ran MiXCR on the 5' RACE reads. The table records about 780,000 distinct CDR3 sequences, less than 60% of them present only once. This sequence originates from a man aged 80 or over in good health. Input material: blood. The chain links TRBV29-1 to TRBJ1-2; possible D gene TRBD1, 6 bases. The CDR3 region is CSAAAGSGVGGYTF. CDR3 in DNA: TGCAGCGCCGCCGCTGGTTCAGGGGTGGGTGGCTACACCTTC.